The sequence of this T cell receptor (beta chain) was determined in a study of blood T cell repertoires in COVID-19. Study details: Samples came from the United States, Italy and Spain, spanning acute and convalescent COVID-19. Sample material is recorded as cDNA or gDNA derived from T cells, B-cell-depleted T cells, or PBMCs.

Under the authors' procedure: Estimates of nucleated cell counts were drawn from the amplification of reference gene primers. Sequencing was performed with immunoSEQ multiplex PCR; in TCRdb, only in-frame clones are kept and a portion is missing. The V and J calls and clone size are taken from that table; D and trimming were inferred from the DNA. The sample has around 100,000 clones, around 90% seen once. This clone turned up a few times. V was shortened by 4 bases and J by 0 bases, with 13 bases between the two germline ends. The CDR3 spans 15 residues. From germline, CDR1 is MDHEN and CDR2 SYDVKM. The chain links TRBV28 to TRBJ2-7; maybe TRBD1 (5 bases). Sequenced sample: peripheral blood. The sequence derives from a man of 80 years or more with acute or convalescent COVID-19. In nucleotides, the CDR3 is TGTGCCAGCAGTTCCCAGGTAGGGGCCTCCTACGAGCAGTACTTC. Its translation: CASSSQVGASYEQYF. Filled out from reference TRBV28 and TRBJ2-7, the complete variable domain reads DVKVTQSSRYLVKRTGEKVFLECVQDMDHENMFWYRQDPGLGLRLIYFSYDVKMKEKGDIPEGYSVSREKKERFSLILESASTNQTSMYLCASSSQVGASYEQYFGPGTRLTVT.